This record looks at one TCR beta chain sequence and its context. Antigen unknown. Constant-segment-primed 5'RACE gave TCR alpha and TCR beta cDNA libraries with sample barcodes and UMIs. In TCRdb, the 5' RACE reads were re-called with MiXCR into one record per CDR3 protein. The sample carries 470,000 or so distinct CDR3 sequences, around 27% recorded once. The source of the sample is a study of T-cell memory formation after mild COVID-19. Across the study: In these data, TCR clusters were largely donor specific.

V lost 0 bases to trimming and J lost 3 bases; unmatched junction nucleotides: 3. CDR3 length: 15 residues. CDR1 and CDR2 from the germline V gene are LGHNA and YNFKEQ. Study results and limitations: Pre-infection memory contained some responding clones, which suggested that cross-reactive memory had joined.

The clonotype was recovered from an adult woman who had mild COVID-19 (a few samples of this study predate the infection). Cell type and time point are not known. V and J are TRBV4-2 and TRBJ2-7, with 9 bases aligning to TRBD2. The specimen sequenced was PBMCs or a T cell subset sorted from them (not recorded which). In DNA, the CDR3 is TGTGCCAGCAGCCAAGATCTAGCGGGAATCTACGAGCAGTACTTC. The encoded protein is CASSQDLAGIYEQYF.